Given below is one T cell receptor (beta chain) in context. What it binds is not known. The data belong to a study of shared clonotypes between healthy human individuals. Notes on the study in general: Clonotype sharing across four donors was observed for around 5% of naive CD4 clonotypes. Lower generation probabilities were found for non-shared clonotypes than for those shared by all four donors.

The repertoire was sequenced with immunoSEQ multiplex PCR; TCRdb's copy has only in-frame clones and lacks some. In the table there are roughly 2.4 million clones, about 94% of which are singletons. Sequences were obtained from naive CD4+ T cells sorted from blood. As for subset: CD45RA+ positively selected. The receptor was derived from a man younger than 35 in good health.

The CDR3 DNA follows: TGTGCCAGCAGTCCCGGCCAGACTGAAGCTTTCTTT. Translating gives CASSPGQTEAFF. J is TRBJ1-1 and V is TRBV6-5, with D uncertain. Trimming shortened V by 5 bases and J by 5 bases, and 9 bases separated the two germline ends. Looked up from germline, CDR1 is MNHEY and CDR2 is SVGAGI. The CDR3 is 12 residues long.